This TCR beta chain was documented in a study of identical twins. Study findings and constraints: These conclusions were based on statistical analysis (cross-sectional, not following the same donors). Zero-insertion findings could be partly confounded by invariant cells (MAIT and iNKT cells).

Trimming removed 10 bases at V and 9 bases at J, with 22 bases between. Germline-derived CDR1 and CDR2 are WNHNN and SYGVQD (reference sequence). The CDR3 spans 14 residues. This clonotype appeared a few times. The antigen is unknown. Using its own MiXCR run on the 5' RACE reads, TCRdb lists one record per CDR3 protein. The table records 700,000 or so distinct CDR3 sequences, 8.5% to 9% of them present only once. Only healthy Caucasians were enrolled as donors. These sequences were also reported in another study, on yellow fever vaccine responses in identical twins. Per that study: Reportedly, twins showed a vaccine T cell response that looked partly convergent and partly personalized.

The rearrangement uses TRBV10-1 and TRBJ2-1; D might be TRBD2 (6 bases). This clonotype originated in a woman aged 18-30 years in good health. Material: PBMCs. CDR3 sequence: CATKAVAASGEQFF. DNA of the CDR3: TGCGCCACCAAGGCCGTAGCGGCGAGCGGTGAGCAGTTCTTC.